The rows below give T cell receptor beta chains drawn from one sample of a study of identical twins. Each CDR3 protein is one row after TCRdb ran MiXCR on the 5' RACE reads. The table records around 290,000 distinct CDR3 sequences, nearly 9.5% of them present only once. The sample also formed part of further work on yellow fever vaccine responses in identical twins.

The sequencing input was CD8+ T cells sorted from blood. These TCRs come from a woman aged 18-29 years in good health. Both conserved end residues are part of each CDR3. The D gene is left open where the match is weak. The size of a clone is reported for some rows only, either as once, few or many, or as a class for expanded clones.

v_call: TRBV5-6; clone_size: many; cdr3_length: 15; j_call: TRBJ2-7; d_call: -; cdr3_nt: TGTGCCAGCAGCACAGACCAGGGGTTCTCCTACGAGCAGTACTTC; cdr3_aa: CASSTDQGFSYEQYF
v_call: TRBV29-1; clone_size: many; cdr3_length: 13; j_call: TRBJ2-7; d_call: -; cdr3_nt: TGCAGCGTTGAACGGCGGGACCGCTACGAGCAGTACTTC; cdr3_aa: CSVERRDRYEQYF
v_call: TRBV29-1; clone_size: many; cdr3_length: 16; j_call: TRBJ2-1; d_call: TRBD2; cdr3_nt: TGCAGCGTTGTCGGACCCGGGGAGGGCTCCTACAATGAGCAGTTCTTC; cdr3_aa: CSVVGPGEGSYNEQFF
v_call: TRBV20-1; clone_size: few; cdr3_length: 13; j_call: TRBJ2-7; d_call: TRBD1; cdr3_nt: TGCAGTGCGACGGGGACAGTCCTCTACGAGCAGTACTTC; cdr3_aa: CSATGTVLYEQYF
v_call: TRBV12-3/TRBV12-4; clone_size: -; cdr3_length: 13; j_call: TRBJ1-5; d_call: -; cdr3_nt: TGTGCCAGCAGTTTAGCAGGGAAACGGCCCCAGCATTTT; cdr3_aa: CASSLAGKRPQHF
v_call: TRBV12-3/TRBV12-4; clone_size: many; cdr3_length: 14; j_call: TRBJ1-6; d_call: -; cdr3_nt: TGTGCCAGCAGTTTAGTCTCGGAGGGTTCTCGCCTCCACTTT; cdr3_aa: CASSLVSEGSRLHF
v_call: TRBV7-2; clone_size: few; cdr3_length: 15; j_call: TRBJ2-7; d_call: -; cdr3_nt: TGTGCCAGCACTCCCCTATGGGGGGTCGGCTACGAGCAGTACTTC; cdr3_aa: CASTPLWGVGYEQYF
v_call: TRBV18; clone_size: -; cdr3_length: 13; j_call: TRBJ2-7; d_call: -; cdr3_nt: TGTGCCAGCTCACCTTGGACAGACTACGAGCAGTACTTC; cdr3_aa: CASSPWTDYEQYF
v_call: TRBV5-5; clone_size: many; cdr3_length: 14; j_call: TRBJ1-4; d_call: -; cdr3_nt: TGTGCCAGCAGCCTTCGGGGGGCTGAAGAAAAACTGTTTTTT; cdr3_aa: CASSLRGAEEKLFF
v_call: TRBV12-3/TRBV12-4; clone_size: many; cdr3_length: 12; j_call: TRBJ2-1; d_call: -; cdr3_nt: TGTGCCAGCAGCCTCATCCCGGGGGAGCAGTTCTTC; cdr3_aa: CASSLIPGEQFF
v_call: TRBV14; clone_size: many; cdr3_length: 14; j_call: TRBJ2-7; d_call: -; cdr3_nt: TGTGCCAGCAGCCACAGAGAAAGCTCCTACGAGCAGTACTTC; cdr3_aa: CASSHRESSYEQYF
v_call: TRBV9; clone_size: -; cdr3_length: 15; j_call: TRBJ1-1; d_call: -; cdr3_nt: TGTGCCAGCAGCTCGGGAGGGGGGGATAGCACTGAAGCTTTCTTT; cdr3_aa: CASSSGGGDSTEAFF
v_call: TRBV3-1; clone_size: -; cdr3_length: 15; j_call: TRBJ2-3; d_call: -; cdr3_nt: TGTGCCAGCAGCGAATTCGAGTCCCCTGGGGATACGCAGTATTTT; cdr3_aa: CASSEFESPGDTQYF
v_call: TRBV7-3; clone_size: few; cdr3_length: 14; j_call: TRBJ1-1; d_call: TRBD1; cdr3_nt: TGTGCCAGCAGCTACGGACAGGGTGGGACTGAAGCTTTCTTT; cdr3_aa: CASSYGQGGTEAFF
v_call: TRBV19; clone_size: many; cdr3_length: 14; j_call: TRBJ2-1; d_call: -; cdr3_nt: TGTGCCAGTAGCGATCTCCGACTCTACAATGAGCAGTTCTTC; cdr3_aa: CASSDLRLYNEQFF
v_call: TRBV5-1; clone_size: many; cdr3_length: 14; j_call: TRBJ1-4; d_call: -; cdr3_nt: TGCGCCAGCAGCTTGCTATCAACTAATGAAAAACTGTTTTTT; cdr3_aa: CASSLLSTNEKLFF
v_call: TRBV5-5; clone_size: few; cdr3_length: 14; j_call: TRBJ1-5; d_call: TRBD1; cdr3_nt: TGTGCCAGCAGCGAGGGACAGCTCAATCAGCCCCAGCATTTT; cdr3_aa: CASSEGQLNQPQHF
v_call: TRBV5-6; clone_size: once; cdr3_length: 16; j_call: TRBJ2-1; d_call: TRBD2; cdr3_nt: TGTGCCAGCAGCTTGGCAGGACTAGCGGTCAACAATGAGCAGTTCTTC; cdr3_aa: CASSLAGLAVNNEQFF
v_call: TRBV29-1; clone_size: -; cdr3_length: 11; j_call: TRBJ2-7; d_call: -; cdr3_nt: TGCAGCGTTGGGGGGGCTAACGAGCAGTACTTC; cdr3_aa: CSVGGANEQYF
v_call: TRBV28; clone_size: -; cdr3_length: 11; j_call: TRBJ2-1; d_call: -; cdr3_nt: TGTGCCAGCATAACCCGCGGTGAGCAGTTCTTC; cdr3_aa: CASITRGEQFF
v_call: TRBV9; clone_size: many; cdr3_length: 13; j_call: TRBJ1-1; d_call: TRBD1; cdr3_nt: TGTGCCAGCAGCGCACCACAGGGGGCGGGGGCTTTCTTT; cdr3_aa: CASSAPQGAGAFF
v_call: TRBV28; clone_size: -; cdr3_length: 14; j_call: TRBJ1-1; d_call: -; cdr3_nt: TGTGCCAGCAGTAAAAGGAACAAAAACACTGAAGCTTTCTTT; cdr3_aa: CASSKRNKNTEAFF
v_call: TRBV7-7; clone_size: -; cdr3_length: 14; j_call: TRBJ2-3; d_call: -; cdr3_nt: TGTGCTAGCAGCTTACGATGGGGGGCAGATACGCAGTATTTT; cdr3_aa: CASSLRWGADTQYF
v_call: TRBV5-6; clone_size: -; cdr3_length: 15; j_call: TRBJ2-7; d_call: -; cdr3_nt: TGTGCCAGCAGACCACCGGGCCTAACTACCTACGAGCAGTACTTC; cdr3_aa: CASRPPGLTTYEQYF
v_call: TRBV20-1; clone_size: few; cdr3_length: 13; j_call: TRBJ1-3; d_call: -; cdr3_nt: TGCAGTGCTAGCCCGTTCTCTGGAAACACCATATATTTT; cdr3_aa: CSASPFSGNTIYF
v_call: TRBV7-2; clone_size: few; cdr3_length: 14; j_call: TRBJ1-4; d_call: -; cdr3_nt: TGTGCCAGCAGCCCAACGTACGAGAGGGAAAAACTGTTTTTT; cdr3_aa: CASSPTYEREKLFF